This T cell receptor beta chain was sequenced for a study of blood T cell repertoires in COVID-19. Sequenced by immunoSEQ multiplex PCR; TCRdb stores in-frame clones only, minus some. The sample has more than 65,000 clones, 70% to 90% seen once. This clone occurred a few times. Material for sequencing was peripheral blood. The clonotype was recovered from a woman aged 80 or over with active or convalescent COVID-19.

The CDR3 bases are TGTGCCACCAGCAGAGATCCATTGCGAGCTGGAAACACCATATATTTT. Translated, it gives CATSRDPLRAGNTIYF. This chain uses TRBV15 with TRBJ1-3; the D is unclear. Germline V gives CDR1 LNHNV, CDR2 YYDKDF (reference sequence). Deletions cut 0 bases from V and 2 bases from J, with 11 bases between. The CDR3 totals 16 residues.